This T cell receptor (beta chain) originates from a study of T cell responses to AZD1222 COVID-19 vaccine. Study results and caveats: Repertoires were sampled only after the peak T cell response. Per reports, nearly half of all spike-specific TCRs target regions that are unmutated in variants. Breadth and depth of Spike-specific TCRs rose after two AZD1222 doses. Clonal diversity was possibly underestimated; the donors were predominantly white British and more often female.

Trimming took 1 base from V and 7 from J, leaving 2 bases between them. The CDR3 is 12 residues long. Germline V gene sequence: CDR1 LGHNA, CDR2 YSLEER. Libraries were prepared by immunoSEQ multiplex PCR; TCRdb keeps only in-frame clonotypes and omits some of them. The sample yields about 73,000 clones, about 88% seen once. In regard to this clone: What it binds is not known.

Sequences were derived from peripheral blood, sampled 28 days after the second AZD1222 dose. The receptor's source is an adult who received the AZD1222 COVID-19 vaccine. The J gene is TRBJ1-6, the V gene TRBV4-3, with D unclear. The CDR3 loop reads CASSQANSPLHF. DNA for the CDR3: TGCGCCAGCAGCCAAGCCAATTCACCCCTCCACTTT.